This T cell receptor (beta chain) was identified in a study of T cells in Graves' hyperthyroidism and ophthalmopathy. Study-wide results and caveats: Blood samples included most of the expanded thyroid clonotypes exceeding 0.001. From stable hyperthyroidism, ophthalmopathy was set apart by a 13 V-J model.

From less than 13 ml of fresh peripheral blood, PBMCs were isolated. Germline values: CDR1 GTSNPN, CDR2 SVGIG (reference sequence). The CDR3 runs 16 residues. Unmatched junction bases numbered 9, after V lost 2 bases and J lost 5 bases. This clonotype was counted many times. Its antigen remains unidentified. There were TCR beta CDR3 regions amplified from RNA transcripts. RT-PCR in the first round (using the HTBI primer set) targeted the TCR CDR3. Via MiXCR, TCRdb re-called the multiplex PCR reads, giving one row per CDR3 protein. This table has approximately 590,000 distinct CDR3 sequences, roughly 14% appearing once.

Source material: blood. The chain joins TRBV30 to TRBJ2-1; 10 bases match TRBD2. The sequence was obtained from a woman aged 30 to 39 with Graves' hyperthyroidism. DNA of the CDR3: TGTGCCTGGAGTCCGGCTAGCGGGAGTTTCAACAATGAGCAGTTCTTC. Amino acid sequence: CAWSPASGSFNNEQFF. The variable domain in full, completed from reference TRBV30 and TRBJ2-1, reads SQTIHQWPATLVQPVGSPLSLECTVEGTSNPNLYWYRQAAGRGLQLLFYSVGIGQISSEVPQNLSASRPQDRQFILSSKKLLLSDSGFYLCAWSPASGSFNNEQFFGPGTRLTVL.